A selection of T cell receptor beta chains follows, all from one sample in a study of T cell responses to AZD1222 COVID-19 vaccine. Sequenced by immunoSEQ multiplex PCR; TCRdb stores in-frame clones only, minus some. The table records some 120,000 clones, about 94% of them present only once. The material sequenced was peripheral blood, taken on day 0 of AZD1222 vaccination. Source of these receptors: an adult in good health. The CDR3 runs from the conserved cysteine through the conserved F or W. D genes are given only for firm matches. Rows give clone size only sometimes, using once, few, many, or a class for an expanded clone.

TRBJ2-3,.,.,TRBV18,TGTGCCAGCTCACCTCAGGGTTGGGCAGATACGCAGTATTTT,CASSPQGWADTQYF
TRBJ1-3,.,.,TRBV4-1,TGCGCCAGCAGCCAAGCCCCCGACTACTCTGGAAACACCATATATTTT,CASSQAPDYSGNTIYF
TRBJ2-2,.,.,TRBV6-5,TGTGCCAGCAGTCACGGGACCGACACCGGGGAGCTGTTTTTT,CASSHGTDTGELFF
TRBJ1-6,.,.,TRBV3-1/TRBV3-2,TGTGCCAGCAGCCAAGGGTTTCCCTATAATTCACCCCTCCACTTT,CASSQGFPYNSPLHF
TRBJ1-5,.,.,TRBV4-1,TGCGCCAGCAGCCAAGAGTGGGGGTATCAGCCCCAGCATTTT,CASSQEWGYQPQHF
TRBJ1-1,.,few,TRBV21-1,TGTGCCAGCAGCCCCCGACAAGGGGGGACTGAAGCTTTCTTT,CASSPRQGGTEAFF
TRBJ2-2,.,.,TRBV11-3,TGTGCCAGCAGCCGATCTACAGGGACCGGGGAGCTGTTTTTT,CASSRSTGTGELFF
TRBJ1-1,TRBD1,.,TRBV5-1,TGCGCCAGCAGCTTGGCCGGGCAGGGGGTAACTGAAGCTTTCTTT,CASSLAGQGVTEAFF
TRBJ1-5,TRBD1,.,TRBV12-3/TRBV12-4,TGTGCCAGCAGTTTGACAGGGGCCAGGCCCCAGCATTTT,CASSLTGARPQHF
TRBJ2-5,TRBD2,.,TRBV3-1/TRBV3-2,TGTGCCAGCAGGCCCGGGACTACCCAAGAGACCCAGTACTTC,CASRPGTTQETQYF
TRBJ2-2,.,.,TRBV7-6,TGTGCCAGCAGCACCGACAAATACACCGGGGAGCTGTTTTTT,CASSTDKYTGELFF
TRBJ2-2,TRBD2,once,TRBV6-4,TGTGCCAGCAGTGATATCAGGGCGGGAGGGCCGGTCGGGGAGCTGTTTTTT,CASSDIRAGGPVGELFF
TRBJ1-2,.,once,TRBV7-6,TGTGCCAGCAGCTTAGCTCTTGTCGGATATGGCTACACCTTC,CASSLALVGYGYTF
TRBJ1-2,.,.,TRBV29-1,TGCAGCGTGTCCCGCCCGGGGGGGGTAAGAAGCTACACCTTC,CSVSRPGGVRSYTF
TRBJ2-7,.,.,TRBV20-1,TGCAGTGCCCTTTCGTCCTACGAGCAGTACTTC,CSALSSYEQYF
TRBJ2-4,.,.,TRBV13,TGTGCCAGCAGCCCGATATTAGCCAAAAACATTCAGTACTTC,CASSPILAKNIQYF
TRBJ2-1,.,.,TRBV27,TGTGCCAGCAGTTTGGACCGGAATGACAATGAGCAGTTCTTC,CASSLDRNDNEQFF
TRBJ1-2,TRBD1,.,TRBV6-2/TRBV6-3,TGTGCCAGCAGTTGGCACCCGGGACAGAAATATGGCTACACCTTC,CASSWHPGQKYGYTF
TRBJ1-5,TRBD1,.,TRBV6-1,TGTGCCAGCAGTGAAGGACAGGGGTCTCAGCCCCAGCATTTT,CASSEGQGSQPQHF
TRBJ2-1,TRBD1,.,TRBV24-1,TGTGCCACCCAGACAGGGGGGACCTACAATGAGCAGTTCTTC,CATQTGGTYNEQFF
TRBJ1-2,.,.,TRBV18,TGTGCCAGCTCACGACTGGACAGCTTACCCTATGGCTACACCTTC,CASSRLDSLPYGYTF
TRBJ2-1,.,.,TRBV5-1,TGCGCCAGCAGCTTGGCGCCTCAATTACAGCAGTTCTTC,CASSLAPQLQQFF
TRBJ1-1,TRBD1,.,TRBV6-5,TGTGCCAGCAGTCGGGACAGCTACACTGAAGCTTTCTTT,CASSRDSYTEAFF
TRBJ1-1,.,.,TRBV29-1,TGCAGCGGCAGAAGGACGGTAATGAACACTGAAGCTTTCTTT,CSGRRTVMNTEAFF
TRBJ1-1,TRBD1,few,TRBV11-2,TGTGCCAGCAGCTTCGACAGGGGAAAAACTGAAGCTTTCTTT,CASSFDRGKTEAFF
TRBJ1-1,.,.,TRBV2,TGTGCCAGCAGTGAAGCGGTAAGGAGCAACACTGAAGCTTTCTTT,CASSEAVRSNTEAFF
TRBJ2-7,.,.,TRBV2,TGTGCCAGCAGAGAGACCAGGGGTCCCGAGCAGTACTTC,CASRETRGPEQYF
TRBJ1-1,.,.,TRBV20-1,TGCAGTGCTAGTGTGAGGAACACTGAAGCTTTCTTT,CSASVRNTEAFF
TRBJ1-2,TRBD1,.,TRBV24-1,TGTGCCACCAGTGCCGGGACAGGGGACTATGGCTACACCTTC,CATSAGTGDYGYTF
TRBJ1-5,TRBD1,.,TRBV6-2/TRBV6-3,TGTGCCAGCAGTTACTCGACAGGGTTGGGCAATCAGCCCCAGCATTTT,CASSYSTGLGNQPQHF
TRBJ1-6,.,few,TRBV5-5,TGTGCCAGCAGCCTCAAGGCCCTGAGCTCCTATAATTCACCCCTCCACTTT,CASSLKALSSYNSPLHF
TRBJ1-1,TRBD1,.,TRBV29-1,TGCAGCGTCAACGGCAAGGACAGGGGAAAAACTGAAGCTTTCTTT,CSVNGKDRGKTEAFF
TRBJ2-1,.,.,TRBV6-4,TGTGCCAGCAGTGACTCTTACAGGTCAACCTACAATGAGCAGTTCTTC,CASSDSYRSTYNEQFF
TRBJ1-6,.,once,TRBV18,TGTGCCAGCTCACCACCTCCAATGGATTCACCCCTCCACTTT,CASSPPPMDSPLHF
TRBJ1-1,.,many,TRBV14,TGTGCCAGCAGCCCCGTAGCGTGGAACACTGAAGCTTTCTTT,CASSPVAWNTEAFF
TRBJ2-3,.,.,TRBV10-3,TGTGCCATCGCGTCAACCGGGACACTTACAGATACGCAGTATTTT,CAIASTGTLTDTQYF
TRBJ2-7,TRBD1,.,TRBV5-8,TGTGCCAGCAGCCTGGAAAGGACAGGGATGGGCGAGCAGTACTTC,CASSLERTGMGEQYF
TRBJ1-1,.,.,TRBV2,TGTGCCAGCAGTTCGACGGCGGGGGGCACTGAAGCTTTCTTT,CASSSTAGGTEAFF
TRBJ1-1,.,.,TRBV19,TGTGCCAGTAGTTCCCTTGGGGGGACTGAAGCTTTCTTT,CASSSLGGTEAFF
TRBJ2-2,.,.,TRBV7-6,TGTGCCAGCAGGTACAGGGTAAACACCGGGGAGCTGTTTTTT,CASRYRVNTGELFF
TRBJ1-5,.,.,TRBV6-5,TGTGCCAGCAGTACAGGGCGTGGGAAGCCCCAGCATTTT,CASSTGRGKPQHF
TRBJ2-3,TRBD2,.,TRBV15,TGTGCCACCAGCCCTGAGCGGGGGACTGGAACTAGCACAGATACGCAGTATTTT,CATSPERGTGTSTDTQYF
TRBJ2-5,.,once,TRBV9,TGTGCCAGCAGCGTAGGGGACGGCTCCAGGGAGACCCAGTACTTC,CASSVGDGSRETQYF
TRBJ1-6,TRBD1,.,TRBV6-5,TGTGCCAGCAGTTTTGACAGGGCCTCAGGTTCACCCCTCCACTTT,CASSFDRASGSPLHF